This T cell receptor (beta chain) was obtained from a study of early stage breast cancer tumors. At the level of the study: Of around 15 invasive breast tumors, around 13 were hormone receptor-positive, HER2-negative.

Germline CDR1 is ENHRY and CDR2 is SYGVKD. Between the trimmed V and J ends, which lost 2 bases and 1 base, there was a span of 2 bases. This CDR3 is built from 12 residues. Study-wide findings and caveats: Commonly generated sequences made up most enriched TCRB sequences shared between patients. Tumor and normal breast were distinguished via blood comparison in about 90% of the 16 patients.

On this clone: Its antigen is undetermined.

Some clones are missing from TCRdb's copy, which holds only in-frame ones; the method was immunoSEQ multiplex PCR. Of tens of thousands of clones in the sample, 60% to 85% were seen once. The source material was blood. This receptor was taken from a person aged 25 to 39 with breast cancer. The chain joins TRBV10-3 to TRBJ2-5; no firm D call. CDR3 protein: CAISEGQETQYF. In DNA form, the CDR3 reads TGTGCCATCAGTGAGGGCCAAGAGACCCAGTACTTC.